This T cell receptor beta chain was found in a study of spatial heterogeneity in lung cancer. Study-level results: Tumor TCRs that were ubiquitous and expanded showed up in blood more at resection than follow-up.

Sample time point: sample taken at primary tumor resection. 72 TRACERx patients with early, untreated non-small cell lung cancer donated samples. The CDR3 totals 15 residues. The V and J ends lost 4 bases and 7 bases respectively, with 17 bases between them. From germline, CDR1 is LNHDA and CDR2 SQIVND (reference sequence). A unique molecular identifier was attached to every TCR cDNA molecule. Each CDR3 protein gets one entry after TCRdb re-called the 5' RACE reads with MiXCR. The sample yields about 92,000 distinct CDR3 sequences, approximately 12% seen once. Comments on this clonotype: The target antigen is unknown.

The chain joins TRBV19 to TRBJ2-1; the D gene could be TRBD1 or TRBD2 (5 bases each). This TCR was recovered from a male donor with early-stage non-small cell lung cancer. Material: PBMCs, obtained at surgery. CDR3: CASSTLLGVRNEQFF. The CDR3 DNA sequence: TGTGCCAGTAGTACCCTTCTGGGGGTCAGGAATGAGCAGTTCTTC.